This TCR beta chain was sequenced in a study of blood T cell repertoires in COVID-19. As for the study in general: The cDNA or gDNA used as material had been derived from T cells, B-cell-depleted T cells, or PBMCs.

V gave up 3 bases and J gave up 3 bases; unmatched junction bases: 13. The CDR3 has 18 amino acids. The V gene's germline CDR1 is SGHDN and CDR2 FVKESK. Clones were read by immunoSEQ multiplex PCR, and TCRdb kept only the in-frame ones, dropping some. The sample yields about 150,000 clones, around 87% seen once. The sequence derives from a man at least 80 years old with acute or convalescent COVID-19. The material sequenced was peripheral blood. The chain uses TRBV14 and TRBJ1-1, with 10 bases that match TRBD1. DNA for the CDR3: TGTGCCAGCAGCCAGAACCGGGACAGGGGATGGAAGGACACTGAAGCTTTCTTT. It specifies CASSQNRDRGWKDTEAFF. The variable domain in full, with the rest retrieved from reference TRBV14 and TRBJ1-1, is EAGVTQFPSHSVIEKGQTVTLRCDPISGHDNLYWYRRVMGKEIKFLLHFVKESKQDESGMPNNRFLAERTGGTYSTLKVQPAELEDSGVYFCASSQNRDRGWKDTEAFFGQGTRLTVV.